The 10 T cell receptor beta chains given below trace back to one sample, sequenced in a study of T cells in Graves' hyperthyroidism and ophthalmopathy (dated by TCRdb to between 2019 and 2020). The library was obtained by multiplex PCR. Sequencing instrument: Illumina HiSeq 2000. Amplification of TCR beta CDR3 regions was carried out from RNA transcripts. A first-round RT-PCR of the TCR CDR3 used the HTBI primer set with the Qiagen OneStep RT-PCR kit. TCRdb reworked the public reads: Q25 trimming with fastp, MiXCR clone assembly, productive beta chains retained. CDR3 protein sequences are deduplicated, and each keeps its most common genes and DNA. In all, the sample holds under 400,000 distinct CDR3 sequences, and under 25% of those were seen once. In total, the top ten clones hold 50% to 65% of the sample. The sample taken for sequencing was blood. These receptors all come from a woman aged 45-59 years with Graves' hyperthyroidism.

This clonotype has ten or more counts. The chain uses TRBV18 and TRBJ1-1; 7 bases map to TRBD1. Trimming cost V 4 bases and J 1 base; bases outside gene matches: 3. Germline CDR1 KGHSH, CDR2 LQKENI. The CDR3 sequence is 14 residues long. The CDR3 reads CASSLTGANTEAFF. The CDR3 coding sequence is TGTGCCAGCTCACTTACAGGGGCGAACACTGAAGCTTTCTTT. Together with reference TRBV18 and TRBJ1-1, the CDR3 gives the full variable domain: NAGVMQNPRHLVRRRGQEARLRCSPMKGHSHVYWYRQLPEEGLKFMVYLQKENIIDESGMPKERFSAEFPKEGPSILRIQQVVRGDSAAYFCASSLTGANTEAFFGQGTRLTVV.

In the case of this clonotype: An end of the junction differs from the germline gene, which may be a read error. CDR3 region: CASSLGRGPSHNEQFF. The CDR3 DNA reads TGCGCCAGCAGCTTGGGTCGGGGTCCCTCCCACAATGAGCAGTTCTTC. J is TRBJ2-1 and V is TRBV5-1, with D maybe TRBD2 (5 bases). The CDR3 contains 16 residues. Germline CDR1 reads SGHRS; CDR2 reads YFSETQ.

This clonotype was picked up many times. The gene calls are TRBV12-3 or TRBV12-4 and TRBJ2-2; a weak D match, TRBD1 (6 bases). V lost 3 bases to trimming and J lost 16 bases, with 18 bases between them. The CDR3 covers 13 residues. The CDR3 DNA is TGTGCCAGCAGTTTCTCGGTCAGGGGCGGTTCGTTTTTT. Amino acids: CASSFSVRGGSFF.

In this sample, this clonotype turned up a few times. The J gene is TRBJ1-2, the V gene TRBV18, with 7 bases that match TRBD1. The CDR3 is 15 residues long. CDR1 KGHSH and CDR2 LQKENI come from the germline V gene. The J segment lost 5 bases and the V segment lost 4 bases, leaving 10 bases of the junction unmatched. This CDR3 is CASSRETGFEYGYTF. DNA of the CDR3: TGTGCCAGCTCACGCGAGACAGGGTTTGAGTATGGCTACACCTTC. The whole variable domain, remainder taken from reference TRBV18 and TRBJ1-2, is NAGVMQNPRHLVRRRGQEARLRCSPMKGHSHVYWYRQLPEEGLKFMVYLQKENIIDESGMPKERFSAEFPKEGPSILRIQQVVRGDSAAYFCASSRETGFEYGYTFGSGTRLTVV.

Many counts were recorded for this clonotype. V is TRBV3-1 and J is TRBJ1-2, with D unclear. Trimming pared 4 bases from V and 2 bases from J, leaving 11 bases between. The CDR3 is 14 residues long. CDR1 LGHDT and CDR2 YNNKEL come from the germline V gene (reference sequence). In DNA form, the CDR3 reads TGTGCCAGCAGCCCCCGGACGGCGAACTATGGCTACACCTTC. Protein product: CASSPRTANYGYTF.

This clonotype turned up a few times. The CDR3 nucleotides read TGTGCCAGCAGCTTGGATAATCGGGGGGACTACACCTTC. Its translation is CASSLDNRGDYTF. This chain joins TRBV5-6 and TRBJ1-2, with D maybe TRBD1 (5 bases). V was shortened by 0 bases and J by 10 bases, with 13 bases between the two germline ends. From germline, CDR1 is SGHDT and CDR2 YYEEEE. CDR3 size: 13 residues.

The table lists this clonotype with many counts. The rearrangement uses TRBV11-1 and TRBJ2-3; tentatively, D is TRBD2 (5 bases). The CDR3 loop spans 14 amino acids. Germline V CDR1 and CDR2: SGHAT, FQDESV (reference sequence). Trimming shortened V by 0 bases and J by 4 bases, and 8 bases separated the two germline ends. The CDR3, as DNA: TGTGCCAGCAGCTTAGCGCGGAGGCCAGATACGCAGTATTTT. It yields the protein CASSLARRPDTQYF.

The CDR3 DNA reads TGTGCCAGCAGTTACCAAGCACAGGGAATGGGTAACTATGGCTACACCTTC. This gives the protein CASSYQAQGMGNYGYTF. This rearrangement joins TRBV6-9 to TRBJ1-2, with D perhaps matching TRBD1 (6 bases). The CDR3 covers 17 residues. In germline, CDR1 is MNHGY, CDR2 SVAAGI. V lost 3 bases to trimming and J lost 1 base, with 18 bases between them.

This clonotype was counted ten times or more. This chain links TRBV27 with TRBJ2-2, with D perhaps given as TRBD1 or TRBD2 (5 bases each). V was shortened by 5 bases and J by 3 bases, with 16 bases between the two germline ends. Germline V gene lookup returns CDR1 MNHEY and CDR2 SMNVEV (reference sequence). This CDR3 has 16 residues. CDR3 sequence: CASSGTGTPHTGELFF. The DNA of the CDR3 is TGTGCCAGCAGTGGAACCGGGACGCCCCACACCGGGGAGCTGTTTTTT.

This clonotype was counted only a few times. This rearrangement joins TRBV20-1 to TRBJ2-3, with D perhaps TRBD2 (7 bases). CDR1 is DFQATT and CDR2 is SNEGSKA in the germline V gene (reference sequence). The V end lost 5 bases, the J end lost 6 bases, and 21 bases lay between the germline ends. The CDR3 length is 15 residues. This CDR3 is CSAPGERGRGDTQYF. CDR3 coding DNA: TGCAGTGCTCCTGGAGAGCGGGGAAGGGGGGATACGCAGTATTTT.